The 19 T cell receptor beta chains reported below all come from one sample, sequenced in a study of CD8+ T cells in alopecia areata. Reverse transcribed after extraction, RNA yielded cDNA as the sequencing template. Method: immunoSEQ multiplex PCR; TCRdb's copy keeps in-frame clones and lacks some. The data hold roughly 70,000 clones, with 29% observed a single time. The treatment was: oral pan-JAK inhibitor, 5-10 mg twice daily. The material was CD8+ T cells sorted from blood, obtained at week 4, from a patient treated with tofacitinib. These receptors all come from a human donor with alopecia areata.

CDR3 in DNA: TGTGCCAGCAGGCTGAGGGGGGGAAATTCACCCCTCCACTTT. Encoded protein: CASRLRGGNSPLHF. The chain has TRBV27 and TRBJ1-6; tentatively, D is TRBD1 (6 bases). Germline V gives CDR1 MNHEY, CDR2 SMNVEV (reference sequence). The germline V and J ends were trimmed by 6 bases and 7 bases, with 13 bases remaining between them. This CDR3 is 14 amino acids long.

V gene TRBV7-2 combines with J gene TRBJ2-5, with a tentative D call TRBD1 (6 bases). V lost 4 bases and J 7 bases, leaving 19 bases between the germline ends. The CDR3 spans 15 residues. The germline V gene encodes CDR1 SGHTA and CDR2 FQGNSA. CDR3 amino acids: CASSSFPGQDATQYF. The CDR3 DNA is TGTGCCAGCAGCTCCTTCCCGGGACAAGATGCGACCCAGTACTTC.

The chain employs TRBV27 and TRBJ2-5; TRBD1 matches at 7 bases. Trimming cost V 3 bases and J 5 bases; bases outside gene matches: 3. Germline CDR1 reads MNHEY; CDR2 reads SMNVEV (reference sequence). There are 13 residues in the CDR3. The CDR3 bases are TGTGCCAGCAGTTTGACAGGGTATGAGACCCAGTACTTC. Protein: CASSLTGYETQYF.

V and J are TRBV7-9 and TRBJ2-7, with 11 bases identical to TRBD2. The CDR3 covers 15 residues. Germline CDR1 SEHNR, CDR2 FQNEAQ (reference sequence). The V and J ends lost 4 bases and 4 bases, in that order; junction bases with no gene match: 6. The DNA for the CDR3 is TGTGCCAGCAGCTATATAGCGGGAGGGCGGTACGAGCAGTACTTC. It is translated as CASSYIAGGRYEQYF.

This clone was seen only once. Different DNA sequences within this sample yield the same CDR3. The chain has TRBV30 and TRBJ1-1, with a weak D call TRBD1 (5 bases). This CDR3 is 13 amino acids long. CDR1 GTSNPN and CDR2 SVGIG come from the germline V gene (reference sequence). V lost 0 bases and J 3 bases, leaving 8 bases between the germline ends. CDR3 loop: CAWSVGGDTEAFF. The DNA for the CDR3 is TGTGCCTGGAGTGTCGGGGGTGACACTGAAGCTTTCTTT.

This clone was seen only a few times. Here the CDR3 DNA reads TGTGCCAGCAGACGAGCCGGGAGCTCTGGGGCCAACGTCCTGACTTTC. Amino acid sequence: CASRRAGSSGANVLTF. The chain recombines TRBV9 with TRBJ2-6; weak D call: TRBD2 (6 bases). Trimming left V 5 bases short and J 0 bases short, with 12 bases between. Germline V gene lookup returns CDR1 SGDLS and CDR2 YYNGEE. The CDR3 contains 16 residues.

This clone was seen more than once but under ten times. The V call is TRBV30, the J call TRBJ2-7; TRBD2 is a possible D gene (5 bases). Trimming removed 3 bases at V and 0 bases at J, with 12 bases between. The CDR3 spans 14 residues. Germline-derived CDR1 and CDR2 are GTSNPN and SVGIG (reference sequence). CDR3 in DNA: TGTGCCTGGAGGGGATGGGAGAGCTCCTACGAGCAGTACTTC. The encoded protein is CAWRGWESSYEQYF.

The rearrangement uses TRBV28 and TRBJ2-7; perhaps TRBD1 as D (6 bases). Trimming removed 10 bases from V and 5 bases from J, with 18 bases in between. CDR3 length equals 13 residues. In germline, CDR1 is MDHEN, CDR2 SYDVKM. The CDR3 nucleotides read TGTGCCACGGCAGGGGCGTTCCCCAACGAGCAGTACTTC. Its translation is CATAGAFPNEQYF.

Only a few counts were recorded for this clone. This chain connects TRBV29-1 to TRBJ2-5, with 9 bases fitting TRBD2. J gave up 4 bases and V 3 bases, and 3 bases lay outside the gene matches. There are 13 residues in the CDR3. From germline, CDR1 is SQVTM and CDR2 ANQGSEA. In nucleotides, the CDR3 is TGCAGCGTTGAGCGGGAGGGCCGAGAGACCCAGTACTTC. Residues: CSVEREGRETQYF.

This sequence joins TRBV7-9 and TRBJ2-7, with D uncertain. The CDR3 totals 14 residues. Germline CDR1 is SEHNR and CDR2 is FQNEAQ (reference sequence). V was cut by 4 bases and J by 2 bases, with 12 bases left in between. The CDR3 bases are TGTGCCAGCAGCTCCCCTGCGCAGGCCTACGAGCAGTACTTC. This sequence encodes CASSSPAQAYEQYF.

The genes are TRBV29-1 and TRBJ2-2, with D uncertain. The CDR3 loop spans 12 amino acids. V gave up 5 bases and J gave up 6 bases, with 10 bases separating them. Germline CDR1 SQVTM, CDR2 ANQGSEA. The CDR3 protein is CSVLFGAGELFF. The CDR3 DNA is TGCAGCGTTCTATTTGGAGCCGGGGAGCTGTTTTTT.

This chain connects TRBV20-1 to TRBJ2-3; D possibly corresponds to TRBD2 (5 bases). The CDR3 extends over 10 amino acids. V was clipped by 6 bases and J by 8 bases, with 9 bases between them. Germline-derived CDR1 and CDR2 are DFQATT and SNEGSKA (reference sequence). CDR3 DNA sequence: TGCAGTGCCCAAGAGGGTACGCAGTATTTT. Translating it yields CSAQEGTQYF.

CDR3 in amino acids: CASSQDAGSSYNEQFF. As DNA, the CDR3 is TGTGCCAGCAGCCAAGATGCGGGAAGCTCCTACAATGAGCAGTTCTTC. This chain uses TRBV14 with TRBJ2-1; tentative D call: TRBD2 (6 bases). V was cut by 0 bases and J by 0 bases, with 9 bases left in between. The CDR3 has 16 residues. Germline V lookup: CDR1 SGHDN, CDR2 FVKESK.

This clone came up many times. V and J are TRBV7-2 and TRBJ1-1, with D perhaps matching TRBD1 (5 bases). Trimming pared 0 bases from V and 5 bases from J, leaving 7 bases between. The CDR3 runs to 13 residues. Germline loops: CDR1 SGHTA, CDR2 FQGNSA. CDR3 region: CASSLAQGTEAFF. Here the CDR3 DNA reads TGTGCCAGCAGCTTAGCCCAGGGAACTGAAGCTTTCTTT.

This clone is medium-sized in the sample. The gene calls are TRBV6-4 and TRBJ2-3; D call uncertain. V was shortened by 5 bases and J by 0 bases, with 15 bases between the two germline ends. Germline CDR1 reads MRHNA; CDR2 reads SNTAGT. The CDR3 is 16 residues long. This chain's CDR3 is CASSQQTGASTDTQYF. The CDR3 nucleotides read TGTGCCAGCAGTCAACAGACTGGAGCTAGCACAGATACGCAGTATTTT.

This clone was found a few times. CDR3 amino acids: CASRDYPYEQYF. The CDR3 nucleotides read TGCGCCAGTCGGGACTATCCGTACGAGCAGTACTTC. This chain uses TRBV5-1 with TRBJ2-7; TRBD2 matches at 7 bases. The germline CDR1 and CDR2 sequences are SGHRS and YFSETQ. Trimming removed 8 bases from V and 4 bases from J; junction bases left unmatched: 6. The CDR3 loop spans 12 amino acids.

J is TRBJ2-7 and V is TRBV7-9; possible D gene TRBD1, 5 bases. The CDR3 is made up of 13 amino acids. Trimming stripped 5 bases from V and 1 base from J, with 9 bases between. Germline loops: CDR1 SEHNR, CDR2 FQNEAQ (reference sequence). The CDR3 protein is CASSPDSSYEQYF. The DNA of the CDR3 is TGTGCCAGCAGCCCCGACAGTTCCTACGAGCAGTACTTC.

The chain is built from TRBV25-1 and TRBJ2-2; 9 positions match TRBD2. The CDR3 consists of 16 residues. The germline V gene encodes CDR1 MGHDK and CDR2 SYGVNS. Trimming at V came to 3 bases and at J to 5 bases, leaving 7 bases not matched to a gene. The CDR3 DNA reads as TGTGCCAGCAGTGATTTAGCGGGAGTTCGAACCGGGGAGCTGTTTTTT. This codes for CASSDLAGVRTGELFF. The whole variable domain, filled in from reference TRBV25-1 and TRBJ2-2, reads EADIYQTPRYLVIGTGKKITLECSQTMGHDKMYWYQQDPGMELHLIHYSYGVNSTEKGDLSSESTVSRIRTEHFPLTLESARPSHTSQYLCASSDLAGVRTGELFFGEGSRLTVL.

This clone was recorded at least ten times. The J gene is TRBJ2-2, the V gene TRBV13; D unclear. The V gene's germline CDR1 is PRHDT and CDR2 FYEKMQ (reference sequence). V lost 2 bases, J lost 7 bases, and 5 bases lay in between. The CDR3 is 12 amino acids. This CDR3 is CASSLLGGELFF. The CDR3 region has the DNA TGTGCCAGCAGCTTATTAGGCGGGGAGCTGTTTTTT.